The clone carrying this TCR beta chain was seen just once. Antigen: not known. This sample stems from a study of T-cell reconstitution after alpha-beta-depleted transplantation in children. Trimming took 3 bases from V and 0 from J, leaving 10 bases between them. The CDR3 contains 15 residues. CDR1 is LNHNV and CDR2 is YYDKDF in the germline V gene (reference sequence). Overall study results and limits: Reportedly, alpha-beta T cells present about two months post-transplant originated from several hundred expanded clones of graft origin. Diversity of TCRbeta at day 60 was high in some patients, arising from surviving recipient T cells and thymic progenitors. T-cell numbers and diversity one year post-transplant derived largely from freshly generated T cells.

TCRbeta library preparation incorporated unique molecular identifiers. Using its own MiXCR run on the PCR reads, TCRdb lists one record per CDR3 protein. The sample holds about 980,000 distinct CDR3 sequences, around 30% seen once. The clonotype originates from a boy in the first two years of life who had a stem cell transplant for SCID, so the T cells may come from the graft donor. V usage is TRBV15 and J usage is TRBJ2-3; D is unresolved. The sequences come from PBMCs, mostly from graft donor cells, collected 360 days after TCRalphabeta/CD19-depleted stem cell transplant. The CDR3 spells CATSSQSTSTDTQYF. CDR3 DNA sequence: TGTGCCACCAGCAGCCAAAGCACTAGCACAGATACGCAGTATTTT.